One and the same sample provided the 11 T cell receptor beta chains below, sequenced in a study of radiotherapy plus CTLA-4 blockade in lung cancer. Profiled with immunoSEQ multiplex PCR; TCRdb holds only in-frame clones, not every one. In the table there are roughly 70,000 clones, more than 75% of which are singletons. Here the sequenced sample was peripheral blood, taken from a patient treated with radiotherapy plus ipilimumab. All receptors derive from a human donor with non-small cell lung cancer that progressed on radiotherapy plus ipilimumab.

The gene calls are TRBV2 and TRBJ2-1; 13 nucleotides agree with TRBD2. V lost 6 bases, J lost 4 bases, and 6 bases stayed unmatched. Germline V lookup: CDR1 SNHLY, CDR2 FYNNEI. The length of the CDR3 is 16 residues. The CDR3 nucleotides are TGTGCCAGCAGGGGGGGACTAGCGGGACATTACAATGAGCAGTTCTTC. It yields the protein CASRGGLAGHYNEQFF. Looking up the rest from reference TRBV2 and TRBJ2-1 gives the full variable domain: EPEVTQTPSHQVTQMGQEVILRCVPISNHLYFYWYRQILGQKVEFLVSFYNNEISEKSEIFDDQFSVERPDGSNFTLKIRSTKLEDSAMYFCASRGGLAGHYNEQFFGPGTRLTVL.

The V and J genes are TRBV30 and TRBJ1-3; 8 bases align to TRBD1. Germline lookup yields CDR1 GTSNPN and CDR2 SVGIG (reference sequence). J gave up 2 bases and V 7 bases, and 10 bases lay outside the gene matches. The CDR3 totals 15 residues. The CDR3 bases are TGTGCCTCCGGACAGGGCTACGGCACTGGAAACACCATATATTTT. Its protein is CASGQGYGTGNTIYF. Filled out from reference TRBV30 and TRBJ1-3, the complete variable domain reads SQTIHQWPATLVQPVGSPLSLECTVEGTSNPNLYWYRQAAGRGLQLLFYSVGIGQISSEVPQNLSASRPQDRQFILSSKKLLLSDSGFYLCASGQGYGTGNTIYFGEGSWLTVV.

This clone has just one count. This chain links TRBV5-1 with TRBJ2-1; 8 bases are a match to TRBD2. The germline V gene has CDR1 SGHRS and CDR2 YFSETQ. With 2 bases clipped from V and 7 bases from J, the junction kept 5 bases outside the gene matches. The CDR3 totals 14 residues. CDR3 nucleotides: TGCGCCAGCAGCTTCAGCGGGAGTAAGAATGAGCAGTTCTTC. Translating gives CASSFSGSKNEQFF.

The chain carries TRBV27 and TRBJ2-1; 8 nucleotides match TRBD1. The junction had 16 bases not matched to a gene; V was cut back by 6 bases and J by 6 bases. The CDR3 loop spans 17 amino acids. The germline V gene has CDR1 MNHEY and CDR2 SMNVEV (reference sequence). The CDR3 DNA reads as TGTGCCAGCAGCCCCTCGTTCGGGACAGGAGCCCGCAATGAGCAGTTCTTC. Translation gives CASSPSFGTGARNEQFF.

This chain connects TRBV28 to TRBJ2-7, with D possibly being TRBD1 (5 bases). Per the germline V gene, CDR1 is MDHEN and CDR2 is SYDVKM. V was clipped by 4 bases and J by 2 bases, with 18 bases between them. This CDR3 has 16 residues. The CDR3 spells CASSSGHLQFAYEQYF. The CDR3, as DNA: TGTGCCAGCAGTTCTGGACACCTCCAATTTGCCTACGAGCAGTACTTC.

This sequence joins TRBV13 and TRBJ2-3; D remains unclear. V gave up 5 bases and J gave up 1 base, with 10 bases separating them. CDR1 is PRHDT and CDR2 is FYEKMQ in the germline V gene (reference sequence). This CDR3 is built from 14 residues. The CDR3 sequence is CASSPTKRTDTQYF. Here the CDR3 DNA reads TGTGCCAGCAGCCCTACGAAACGCACAGATACGCAGTATTTT. The whole variable domain, remainder taken from reference TRBV13 and TRBJ2-3, is AAGVIQSPRHLIKEKRETATLKCYPIPRHDTVYWYQQGPGQDPQFLISFYEKMQSDKGSIPDRFSAQQFSDYHSELNMSSLELGDSALYFCASSPTKRTDTQYFGPGTRLTVL.

The gene calls are TRBV11-2 and TRBJ2-2; no firm D call. CDR1 is SGHAT, CDR2 FQNNGV, per germline. The CDR3 has 12 residues. The V end lost 7 bases, the J end lost 3 bases, and 6 bases lay between the germline ends. CDR3 amino acids: CASTIHTGELFF. CDR3 DNA: TGTGCCAGCACCATACACACCGGGGAGCTGTTTTTT.

This rearrangement joins TRBV30 to TRBJ1-2, with D uncertain. Germline V CDR1 and CDR2: GTSNPN, SVGIG (reference sequence). The V and J ends lost 3 bases and 4 bases respectively, with 12 bases between them. This CDR3 contains 13 residues. The chain's CDR3 is CAWRSDVPYGYTF. CDR3 in DNA: TGTGCCTGGAGGTCGGACGTACCCTATGGCTACACCTTC.

The chain joins TRBV19 to TRBJ2-1; 15 positions match TRBD2. Looked up from germline, CDR1 is LNHDA and CDR2 is SQIVND (reference sequence). V lost 3 bases to trimming and J lost 8 bases; unmatched junction nucleotides: 2. The CDR3 has 15 residues. Here the CDR3 reads CASSMGLAGGYEQFF. DNA of the CDR3: TGTGCCAGTAGTATGGGACTAGCGGGAGGCTATGAGCAGTTCTTC. The full variable domain, in which reference TRBV19 and TRBJ2-1 provide the parts outside the CDR3, is DGGITQSPKYLFRKEGQNVTLSCEQNLNHDAMYWYRQDPGQGLRLIYYSQIVNDFQKGDIAEGYSVSREKKESFPLTVTSAQKNPTAFYLCASSMGLAGGYEQFFGPGTRLTVL.

The chain carries TRBV7-3 and TRBJ2-1, with TRBD2 matching over 14 bases. V shed 6 bases, J shed 0 bases, and the junction held 7 bases outside the gene matches. From germline, CDR1 is SGHTA and CDR2 FQGTGA. The CDR3 has 18 residues. DNA for the CDR3: TGTGCCAGCAGATCACCGGGACTAGCGGGAGCCTCCTACAATGAGCAGTTCTTC. Amino acids: CASRSPGLAGASYNEQFF.

The V and J genes are TRBV2 and TRBJ2-7; TRBD1 matches at 9 bases. The germline V gene encodes CDR1 SNHLY and CDR2 FYNNEI. Trimming cost V 7 bases and J 5 bases; bases outside gene matches: 6. CDR3 length: 13 amino acids. CDR3 region: CASKGTGWDEQYF. Here the CDR3 DNA reads TGTGCCAGCAAGGGGACAGGGTGGGACGAGCAGTACTTC.